This T cell receptor (beta chain) was documented in a study of T cell responses to AZD1222 COVID-19 vaccine. This clone was seen once. Sequencing used immunoSEQ multiplex PCR; TCRdb keeps in-frame clones, though not all of them. Of about 90,000 clones in the sample, approximately 86% were seen once. This CDR3 contains 16 residues. Germline V gene lookup returns CDR1 SGHVS and CDR2 FQNEAQ. The V end was cut by 5 bases, the J end by 1 base, with 16 bases between. The sample was peripheral blood, taken on day 0 of AZD1222 vaccination. The V gene is TRBV7-8, the J gene TRBJ2-3; D gene uncertain. This clonotype was sampled from an adult in good health. DNA for the CDR3: TGTGCCAGCAGCCCCCCCCAACGGTTCGGCACAGATACGCAGTATTTT. It yields the protein CASSPPQRFGTDTQYF.